Listed below are T cell receptor beta chains from one sample, sequenced in a study of shared T cell receptors in the human thymus. TCRdb's copy holds only in-frame clones and misses some; the assay was immunoSEQ multiplex PCR. Of about 500,000 clones detected, around 78% appear once; the ten largest clones hold approximately 0.013%. In addition, the sample was reused for a study of human thymus T cells.

Sequenced material: thymocytes. The receptors were gathered from a boy under three years old with a congenital heart defect. Each CDR3 is given without its conserved first and last residue.

V gene	J gene	CDR3 protein
TRBV5-1	TRBJ2-1	ASSPGLYNEQF
TRBV28	TRBJ1-1	ASSLSGIIEAF
TRBV4-3	TRBJ2-7	ASSQDYASGVSRQY
TRBV15	TRBJ2-7	ATGQGSYEQY
TRBV5-5	TRBJ2-7	ASSLARSPEGYEQY
TRBV19	TRBJ2-7	ASSKRTPRNSYEQY
TRBV4-3	TRBJ2-2	ASSQGGLAGDGTGELF
TRBV9	TRBJ2-1	ASSVGGTRSRNEQF
TRBV15	TRBJ2-7	ATSKQQGHPANEQY
TRBV5-4	TRBJ2-7	ASPLPGQGGEQY
TRBV5-4	TRBJ1-2	ASSLAPKGRGGYT
TRBV14	TRBJ2-3	ASSPAGEVLTDTQY
TRBV18	TRBJ2-7	ASSPPGSNEQY
TRBV28	TRBJ1-5	ASSLGGLREQPQH
TRBV6-1	TRBJ2-2	ATGLANTGELF
TRBV6-6	TRBJ2-2	ASLQGSFAGELF
TRBV5-5	TRBJ1-5	ASSLARGSQPQH
TRBV7-2	TRBJ2-7	ASSSLAGGSYEQY
TRBV7-8	TRBJ2-7	ASSPRRDRFYEQY
TRBV7-9	TRBJ1-4	ASSLATGVTNEKLF
TRBV12-2	TRBJ1-3	ASPTGGKTGNTIY
TRBV30	TRBJ1-5	AWSVRQGFGQPQH